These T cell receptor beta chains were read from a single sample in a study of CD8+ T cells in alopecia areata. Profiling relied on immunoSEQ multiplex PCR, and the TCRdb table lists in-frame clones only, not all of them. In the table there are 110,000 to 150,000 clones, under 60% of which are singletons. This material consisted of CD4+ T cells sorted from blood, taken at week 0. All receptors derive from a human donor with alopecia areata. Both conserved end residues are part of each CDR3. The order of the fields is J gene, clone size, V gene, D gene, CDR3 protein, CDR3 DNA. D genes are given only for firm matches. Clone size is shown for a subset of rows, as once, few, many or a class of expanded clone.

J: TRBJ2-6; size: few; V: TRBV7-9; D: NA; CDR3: CASSFAGANVLTF; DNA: TGTGCCAGCAGCTTCGCTGGGGCCAACGTCCTGACTTTC
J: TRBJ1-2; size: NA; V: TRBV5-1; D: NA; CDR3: CASSLAANYGYTF; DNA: TGCGCCAGCAGCCTAGCCGCTAACTATGGCTACACCTTC
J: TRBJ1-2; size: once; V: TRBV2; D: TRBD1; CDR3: CASSKGQGNYGYTF; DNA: TGTGCCAGCAGTAAGGGACAGGGAAACTATGGCTACACCTTC
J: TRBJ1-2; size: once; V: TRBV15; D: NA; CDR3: CATSSRRNYGYTF; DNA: TGTGCCACCAGCAGCCGAAGGAACTATGGCTACACCTTC
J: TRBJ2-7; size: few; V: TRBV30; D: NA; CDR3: CAWSGQGRYEQYF; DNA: TGTGCCTGGAGTGGGCAGGGAAGGTACGAGCAGTACTTC
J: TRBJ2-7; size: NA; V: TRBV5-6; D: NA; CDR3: CASSSRGWGRSYEQYF; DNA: TGTGCCAGCAGCTCAAGGGGGTGGGGTCGGTCCTACGAGCAGTACTTC
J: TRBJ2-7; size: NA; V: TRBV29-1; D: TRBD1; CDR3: CSAGTGGAYEQYF; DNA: TGCAGCGCGGGGACAGGGGGGGCCTACGAGCAGTACTTC
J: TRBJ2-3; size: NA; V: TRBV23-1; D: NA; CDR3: CASSHPGMGAPSTDTQYF; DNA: TGCGCCAGCAGTCACCCCGGAATGGGGGCGCCGAGCACAGATACGCAGTATTTT
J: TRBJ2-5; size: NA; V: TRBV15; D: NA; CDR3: CATSRDSGRTQYF; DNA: TGTGCCACCAGCAGAGATTCGGGGCGGACCCAGTACTTC
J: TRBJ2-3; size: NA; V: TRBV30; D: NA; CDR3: CALRRGSTDTQYF; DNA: TGTGCCTTACGGAGAGGTAGCACAGATACGCAGTATTTT
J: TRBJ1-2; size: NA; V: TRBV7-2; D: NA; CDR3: CASSSPTGNYGYTF; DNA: TGTGCCAGCAGCTCGCCGACAGGAAACTATGGCTACACCTTC
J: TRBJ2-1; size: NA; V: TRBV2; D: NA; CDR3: CASGTGRNEQFF; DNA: TGTGCCAGCGGGACGGGGCGGAATGAGCAGTTCTTC
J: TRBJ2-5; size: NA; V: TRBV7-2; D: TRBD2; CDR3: CASSIRTSEETQYF; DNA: TGTGCCAGCAGCATCCGGACTAGCGAGGAGACCCAGTACTTC
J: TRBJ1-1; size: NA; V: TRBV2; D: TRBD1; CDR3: CATFRGNVNTEAFF; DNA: TGTGCCACGTTCAGGGGGAACGTGAACACTGAAGCTTTCTTT
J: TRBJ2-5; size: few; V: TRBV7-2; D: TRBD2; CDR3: CASSLRRGGGTETQYF; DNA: TGTGCCAGCAGCTTAAGGCGCGGCGGGGGTACGGAGACCCAGTACTTC
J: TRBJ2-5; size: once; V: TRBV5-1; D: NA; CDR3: CASKWTTQETQYF; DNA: TGCGCCAGCAAGTGGACAACTCAAGAGACCCAGTACTTC
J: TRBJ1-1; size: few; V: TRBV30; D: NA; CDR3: CAWRPIQRNTEAFF; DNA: TGTGCCTGGAGGCCGATTCAAAGGAACACTGAAGCTTTCTTT
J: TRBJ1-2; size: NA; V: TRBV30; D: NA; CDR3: CAWSVSGGYGYTF; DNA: TGTGCCTGGAGTGTATCGGGGGGGTATGGCTACACCTTC
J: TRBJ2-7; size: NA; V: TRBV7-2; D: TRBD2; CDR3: CASSLVAGTYEQYF; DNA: TGTGCCAGCAGCTTAGTAGCGGGAACCTACGAGCAGTACTTC
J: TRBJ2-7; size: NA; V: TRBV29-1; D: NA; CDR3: CSVQTFSYEQYF; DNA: TGCAGCGTCCAGACTTTCTCCTACGAGCAGTACTTC
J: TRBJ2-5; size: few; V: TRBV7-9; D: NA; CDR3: CASSYIGETQYF; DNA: TGTGCCAGCAGCTACATCGGAGAGACCCAGTACTTC
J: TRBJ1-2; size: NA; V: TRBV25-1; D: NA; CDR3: CASSRGGNYGYTF; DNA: TGTGCCAGCAGTAGGGGGGGAAACTATGGCTACACCTTC
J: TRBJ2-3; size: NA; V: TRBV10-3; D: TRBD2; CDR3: CAIKESGGTSTDTQYF; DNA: TGTGCCATAAAAGAGAGCGGGGGGACTTCCACAGATACGCAGTATTTT
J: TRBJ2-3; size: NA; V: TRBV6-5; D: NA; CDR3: CASRRTQFTDTQYF; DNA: TGTGCCAGCAGAAGGACTCAATTCACAGATACGCAGTATTTT
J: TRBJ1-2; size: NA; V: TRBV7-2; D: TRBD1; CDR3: CASSQALLGGASGYTF; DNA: TGTGCCAGCAGCCAAGCGTTGTTAGGGGGCGCGTCTGGCTACACCTTC
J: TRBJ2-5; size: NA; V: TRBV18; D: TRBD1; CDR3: CASSPGQANKGTQYF; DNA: TGTGCCAGCTCACCTGGACAGGCGAATAAGGGGACCCAGTACTTC
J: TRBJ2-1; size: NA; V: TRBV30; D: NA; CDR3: CAWTGTYVDEQFF; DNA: TGTGCCTGGACCGGGACCTACGTCGATGAGCAGTTCTTC
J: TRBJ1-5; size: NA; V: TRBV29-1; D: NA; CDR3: CSVSAGTGSNQPQHF; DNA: TGCAGCGTTTCTGCAGGGACGGGAAGCAATCAGCCCCAGCATTTT
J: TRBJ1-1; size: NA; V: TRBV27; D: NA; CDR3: CASSQGNTEAFF; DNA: TGTGCCAGCAGTCAGGGTAACACTGAAGCTTTCTTT
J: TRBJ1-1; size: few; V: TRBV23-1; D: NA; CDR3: CASSQSMGGLKSGTEAFF; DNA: TGCGCCAGCAGTCAATCAATGGGGGGGCTTAAGTCGGGGACTGAAGCTTTCTTT
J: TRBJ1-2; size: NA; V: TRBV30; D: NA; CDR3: CASQGGGYGYTF; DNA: TGTGCCTCACAGGGAGGGGGCTATGGCTACACCTTC
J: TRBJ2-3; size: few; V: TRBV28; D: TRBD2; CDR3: CASREAGADTQYF; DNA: TGTGCCAGCAGGGAAGCGGGGGCCGATACGCAGTATTTT
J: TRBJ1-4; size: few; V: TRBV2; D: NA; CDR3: CASTLSNEKLFF; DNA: TGTGCCAGCACACTATCTAATGAAAAACTGTTTTTT
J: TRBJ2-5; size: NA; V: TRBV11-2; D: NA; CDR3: CASSFGQQETQYF; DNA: TGTGCCAGCAGCTTTGGACAGCAAGAGACCCAGTACTTC
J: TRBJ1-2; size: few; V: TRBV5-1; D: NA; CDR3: CASSLEGFYGYTF; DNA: TGCGCCAGCAGCTTGGAAGGATTCTATGGCTACACCTTC
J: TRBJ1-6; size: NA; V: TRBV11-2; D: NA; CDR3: CASSSGRIGSSYNSPLHF; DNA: TGTGCCAGCAGCTCAGGACGTATTGGTAGCTCCTATAATTCACCCCTCCACTTT
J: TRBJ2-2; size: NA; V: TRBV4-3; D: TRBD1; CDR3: CASSQVDRENGELFF; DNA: TGCGCCAGCAGCCAAGTAGACAGGGAGAACGGGGAGCTGTTTTTT
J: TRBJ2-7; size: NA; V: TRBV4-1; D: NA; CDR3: CASSQDSPWDEQYF; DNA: TGCGCCAGCAGCCAAGATAGCCCATGGGACGAGCAGTACTTC
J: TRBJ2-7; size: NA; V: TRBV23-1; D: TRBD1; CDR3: CASSQATGGANEQYF; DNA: TGCGCCAGCAGTCAAGCGACAGGGGGGGCCAACGAGCAGTACTTC
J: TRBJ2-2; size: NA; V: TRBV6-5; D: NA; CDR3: CASRSGTLTGELFF; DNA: TGTGCCAGCAGGTCCGGGACACTCACCGGGGAGCTGTTTTTT
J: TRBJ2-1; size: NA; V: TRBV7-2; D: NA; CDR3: CASSLWVEQFF; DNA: TGTGCCAGCAGCTTATGGGTTGAGCAGTTCTTC
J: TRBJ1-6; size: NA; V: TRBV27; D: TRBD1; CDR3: CASRPGTAENSPLHF; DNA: TGTGCCAGCAGGCCCGGGACAGCGGAAAATTCACCCCTCCACTTT